The 7 T cell receptor beta chains reported below all come from one sample, sequenced in a study of cytomegalovirus exposure and HLA in healthy donors. Here immunoSEQ multiplex PCR was the method, and the copy in TCRdb shows in-frame clones only, minus some. Of some 160,000 clones listed, 88% were seen once; the top ten hold around 3%. Sequencing used PBMCs. The receptors stem from a man in his late teens or twenties in good health and CMV-seronegative.

The chain recombines TRBV11-2 with TRBJ2-3; 7 nucleotides align to TRBD2. CDR1 and CDR2 (germline): SGHAT, FQNNGV. CDR3 length equals 16 residues. V shed 4 bases, J shed 6 bases, and the junction held 13 bases outside the gene matches. This chain's CDR3 is CASSSPYVRGRDTQYF. CDR3 DNA: TGTGCCAGCAGCTCCCCCTACGTGCGGGGGAGGGATACGCAGTATTTT. Drawing the rest from reference TRBV11-2 and TRBJ2-3, the complete variable domain is EAGVAQSPRYKIIEKRQSVAFWCNPISGHATLYWYQQILGQGPKLLIQFQNNGVVDDSQLPKDRFSAERLKGVDSTLKIQPAKLEDSAVYLCASSSPYVRGRDTQYFGPGTRLTVL.

This clone occurred once. The chain carries TRBV27 and TRBJ2-1; D possibly corresponds to TRBD2 (5 bases). CDR3 size: 14 residues. Trimming stripped 5 bases from V and 8 bases from J, with 16 bases between. Germline-derived CDR1 and CDR2 are MNHEY and SMNVEV (reference sequence). The CDR3: CASSNNPGGHEQFF. In DNA form, the CDR3 reads TGTGCCAGCAGTAACAACCCTGGCGGGCATGAGCAGTTCTTC.

The CDR3 reads CASSSEPGSKTEAFF. The CDR3 coding sequence is TGTGCCAGCAGTAGTGAGCCAGGGTCAAAAACTGAAGCTTTCTTT. The chain is built from TRBV2 and TRBJ1-1; a possible D gene is TRBD1 (5 bases). The CDR3 runs to 15 residues. The V gene's germline CDR1 is SNHLY and CDR2 FYNNEI. Trimming pared 5 bases from V and 5 bases from J, leaving 18 bases between. The whole variable domain, filled in from reference TRBV2 and TRBJ1-1, reads EPEVTQTPSHQVTQMGQEVILRCVPISNHLYFYWYRQILGQKVEFLVSFYNNEISEKSEIFDDQFSVERPDGSNFTLKIRSTKLEDSAMYFCASSSEPGSKTEAFFGQGTRLTVV.

This rearrangement joins TRBV6-6 to TRBJ2-5; TRBD2 agrees at 9 bases. Trimming removed 0 bases from V and 5 bases from J; junction bases left unmatched: 4. From germline, CDR1 is MNHNY and CDR2 SVGAGI (reference sequence). The CDR3 runs 15 residues. CDR3 coding DNA: TGTGCCAGCAGTTACTCTGCGGGGGGGCCTGAGACCCAGTACTTC. Protein: CASSYSAGGPETQYF.

The chain combines TRBV14 with TRBJ1-2; D is unresolved. Trimming removed 0 bases from V and 3 bases from J, with 17 bases in between. The CDR3 totals 17 residues. The germline CDR1 and CDR2 sequences are SGHDN and FVKESK. The CDR3 DNA reads as TGTGCCAGCAGCCAAGATTCGGCAGAGGAGGAGGACTATGGCTACACCTTC. Its translation: CASSQDSAEEEDYGYTF.

This rearrangement joins TRBV29-1 to TRBJ1-4, with 7 bases lining up with TRBD1. The length of the CDR3 is 13 residues. Trimming took 7 bases from V and 3 from J; bases not matched to a gene: 5. Germline-derived CDR1 and CDR2 are SQVTM and ANQGSEA. CDR3 sequence (DNA): TGCAGCGGATTAGACAGGGCTAATGAAAAACTGTTTTTT. Translating gives CSGLDRANEKLFF.

The chain recombines TRBV27 with TRBJ2-7; no firm D call. The CDR3 totals 12 residues. The V gene lost 7 bases and the J gene lost 6 bases, with 13 bases spanning the gap. The V gene's germline CDR1 is MNHEY and CDR2 SMNVEV (reference sequence). Written as DNA, the CDR3 is TGTGCCAGCACCCCTGGCGGCTCCGAGCAGTACGTC. Translated: CASTPGGSEQYV.